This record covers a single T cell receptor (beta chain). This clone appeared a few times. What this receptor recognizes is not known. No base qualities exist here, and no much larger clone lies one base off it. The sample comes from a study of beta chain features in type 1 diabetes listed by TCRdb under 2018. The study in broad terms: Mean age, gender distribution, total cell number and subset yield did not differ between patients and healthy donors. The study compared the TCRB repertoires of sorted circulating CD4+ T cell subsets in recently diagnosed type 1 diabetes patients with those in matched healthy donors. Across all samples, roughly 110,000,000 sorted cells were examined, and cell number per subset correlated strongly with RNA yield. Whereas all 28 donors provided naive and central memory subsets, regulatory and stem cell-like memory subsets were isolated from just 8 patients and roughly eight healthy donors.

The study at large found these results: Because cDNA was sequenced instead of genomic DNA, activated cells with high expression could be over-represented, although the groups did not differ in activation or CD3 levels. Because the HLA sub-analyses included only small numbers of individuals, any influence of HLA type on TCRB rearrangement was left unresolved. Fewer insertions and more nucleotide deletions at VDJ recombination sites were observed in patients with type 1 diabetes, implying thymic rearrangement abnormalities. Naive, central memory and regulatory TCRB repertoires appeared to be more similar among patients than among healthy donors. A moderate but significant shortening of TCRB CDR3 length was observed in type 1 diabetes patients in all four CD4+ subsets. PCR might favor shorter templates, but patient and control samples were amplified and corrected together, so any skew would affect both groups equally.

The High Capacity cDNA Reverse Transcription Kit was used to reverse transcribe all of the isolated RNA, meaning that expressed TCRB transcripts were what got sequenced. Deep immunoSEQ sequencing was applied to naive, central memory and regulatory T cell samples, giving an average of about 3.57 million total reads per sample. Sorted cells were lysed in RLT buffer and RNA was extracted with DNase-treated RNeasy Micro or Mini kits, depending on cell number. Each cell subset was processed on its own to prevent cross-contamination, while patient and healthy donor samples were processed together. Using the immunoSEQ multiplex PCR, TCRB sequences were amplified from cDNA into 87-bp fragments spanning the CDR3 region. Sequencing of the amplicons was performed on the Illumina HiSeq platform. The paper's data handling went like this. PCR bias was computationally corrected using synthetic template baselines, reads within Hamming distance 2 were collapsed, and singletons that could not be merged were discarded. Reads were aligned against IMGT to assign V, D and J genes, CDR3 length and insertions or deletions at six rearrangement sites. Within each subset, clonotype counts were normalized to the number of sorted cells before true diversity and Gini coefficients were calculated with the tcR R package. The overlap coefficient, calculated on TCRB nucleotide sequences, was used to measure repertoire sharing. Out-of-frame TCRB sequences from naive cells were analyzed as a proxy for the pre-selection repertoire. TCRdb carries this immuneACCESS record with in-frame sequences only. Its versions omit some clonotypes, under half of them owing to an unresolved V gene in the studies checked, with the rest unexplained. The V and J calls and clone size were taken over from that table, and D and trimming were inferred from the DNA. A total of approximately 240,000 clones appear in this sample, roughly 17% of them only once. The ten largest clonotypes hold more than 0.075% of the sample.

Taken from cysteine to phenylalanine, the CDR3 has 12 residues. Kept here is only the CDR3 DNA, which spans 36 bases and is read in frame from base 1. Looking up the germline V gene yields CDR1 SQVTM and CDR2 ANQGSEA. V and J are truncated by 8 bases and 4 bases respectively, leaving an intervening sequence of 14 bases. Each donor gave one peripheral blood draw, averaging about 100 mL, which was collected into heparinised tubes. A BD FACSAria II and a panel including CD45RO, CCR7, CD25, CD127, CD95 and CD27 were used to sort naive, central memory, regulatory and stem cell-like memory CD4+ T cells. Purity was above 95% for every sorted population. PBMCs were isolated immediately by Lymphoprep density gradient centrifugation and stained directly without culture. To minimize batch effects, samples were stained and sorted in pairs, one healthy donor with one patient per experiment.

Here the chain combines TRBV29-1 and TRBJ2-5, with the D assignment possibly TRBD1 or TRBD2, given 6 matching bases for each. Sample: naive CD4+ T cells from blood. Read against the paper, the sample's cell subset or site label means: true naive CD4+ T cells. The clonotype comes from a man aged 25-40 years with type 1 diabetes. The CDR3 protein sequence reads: CSTRGGGETQYF. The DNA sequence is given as TGCAGCACTCGAGGAGGGGGAGAGACCCAGTACTTC.